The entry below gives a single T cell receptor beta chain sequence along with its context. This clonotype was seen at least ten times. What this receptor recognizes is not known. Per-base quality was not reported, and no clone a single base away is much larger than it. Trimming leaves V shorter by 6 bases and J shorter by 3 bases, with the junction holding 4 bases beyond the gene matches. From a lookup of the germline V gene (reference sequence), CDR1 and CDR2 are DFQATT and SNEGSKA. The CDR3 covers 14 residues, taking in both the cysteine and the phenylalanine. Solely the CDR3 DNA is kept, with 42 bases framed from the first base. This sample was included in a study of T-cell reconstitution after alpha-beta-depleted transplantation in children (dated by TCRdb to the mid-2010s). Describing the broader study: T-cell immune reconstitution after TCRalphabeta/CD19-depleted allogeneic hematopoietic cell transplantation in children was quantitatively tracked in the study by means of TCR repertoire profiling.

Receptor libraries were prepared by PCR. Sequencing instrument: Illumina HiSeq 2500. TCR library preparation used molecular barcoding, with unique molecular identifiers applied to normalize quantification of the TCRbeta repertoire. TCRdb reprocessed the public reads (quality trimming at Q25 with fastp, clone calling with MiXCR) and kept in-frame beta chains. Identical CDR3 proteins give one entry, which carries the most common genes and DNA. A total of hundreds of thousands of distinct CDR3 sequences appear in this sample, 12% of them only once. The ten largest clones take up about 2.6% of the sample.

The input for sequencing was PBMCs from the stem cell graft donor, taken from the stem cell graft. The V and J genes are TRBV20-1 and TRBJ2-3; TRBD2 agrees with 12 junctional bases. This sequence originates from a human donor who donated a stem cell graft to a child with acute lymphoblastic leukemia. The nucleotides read TGCAGTGCGAGTACTAGCGGGGGGACAGATACGCAGTATTTT. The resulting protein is CSASTSGGTDTQYF.